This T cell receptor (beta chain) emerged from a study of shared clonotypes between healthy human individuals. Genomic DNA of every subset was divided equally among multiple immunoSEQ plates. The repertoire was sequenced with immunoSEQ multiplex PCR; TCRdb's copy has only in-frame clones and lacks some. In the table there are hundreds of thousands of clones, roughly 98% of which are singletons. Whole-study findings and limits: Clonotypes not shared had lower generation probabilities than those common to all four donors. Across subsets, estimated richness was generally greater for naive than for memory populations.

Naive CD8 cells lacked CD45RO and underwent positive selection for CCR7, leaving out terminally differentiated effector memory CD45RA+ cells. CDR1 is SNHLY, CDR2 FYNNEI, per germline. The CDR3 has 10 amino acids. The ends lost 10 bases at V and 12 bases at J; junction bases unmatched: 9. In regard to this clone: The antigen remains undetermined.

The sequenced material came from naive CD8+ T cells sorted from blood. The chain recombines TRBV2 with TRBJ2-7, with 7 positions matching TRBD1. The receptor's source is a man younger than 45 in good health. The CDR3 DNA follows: TGTGCCACCCCTAGGCGGACAGGGTACTTC. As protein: CATPRRTGYF.